The present entry profiles one T cell receptor (beta chain) with its context. Looked up from germline, CDR1 is KGHSH and CDR2 is LQKENI. The CDR3 extends over 14 amino acids. Trimming took off 2 bases at V and 5 bases at J, with 10 bases between the two ends. The sample is drawn from a study of blood T cell repertoires in COVID-19. Study-wide context: Acute-phase and convalescent COVID-19 samples originated in the United States, Italy and Spain.

Original data processing: Estimation of nucleated cell counts relied on the amplification of reference gene primers. Some clones are missing from TCRdb's copy, which holds only in-frame ones; the method was immunoSEQ multiplex PCR. For V, J and clone size, that table is used; D and trimming come from the DNA. The sample has 200,000 to 250,000 clones, roughly 80% seen once. The sample consisted of peripheral blood. The chain joins TRBV18 to TRBJ2-1; D may be TRBD2 (6 bases). The receptor's source is a woman in her 70s with acute or convalescent COVID-19. CDR3 sequence: CASSPIPGDNEQFF. The CDR3 DNA reads as TGTGCCAGCTCACCAATACCGGGAGACAATGAGCAGTTCTTC.